This T cell receptor beta chain is drawn from a study of CD8 T cells in ankylosing spondylitis (dated by TCRdb to about 2017). For context, the study as a whole: T cell receptor beta repertoires were profiled in healthy donors and ankylosing spondylitis patients so that disease-linked TCR variants could be found. The whole study cohort included roughly 110 healthy donors and around 25 ankylosing spondylitis patients. Peripheral blood was sampled, and synovial fluid was also collected from ankylosing spondylitis patients.

The germline V gene (reference sequence) sets CDR1 to LGHDT and CDR2 to YNNKEL. V loses 0 bases, J loses 3 bases, and the germline ends lie 16 bases apart. The CDR3 covers 17 residues, taking in both the cysteine and the phenylalanine. The only DNA kept is the CDR3, 51 bases in frame from the first base. Concerning this clonotype itself: There is no known antigen for this receptor. Base qualities are missing; no much larger clone stands one base away.

Sequenced on an Illumina HiSeq 2500. Quantitative 5'-RACE with molecular barcodes was used to prepare TCR beta libraries. Concerning the study's data processing: To identify disease-linked TCR variants, a new computational method was used, one built on a probabilistic model of VDJ rearrangement. TCRdb's own reprocessing of the public reads used fastp at Q25 and MiXCR and kept productive beta chains. Duplicate CDR3 protein sequences are folded into a single record with the most common DNA and genes. The V and J calls reflect TCRdb's pipeline rather than the authors' work. In this sample the table shows about 130,000 distinct CDR3 sequences, approximately 10% of which occur a single time. Of the sample, approximately 3.4% is held by the ten largest clones. Findings and caveats that apply to the study as a whole: Some TCR beta motif variants had previously been reported in synovial fluid and blood of reactive arthritis patients, which suggested common disease-initiation mechanisms. Significant enrichment of the disease-linked clones was reported in matched synovial fluid samples from ankylosing spondylitis patients. Blood from ankylosing spondylitis patients appeared to be characterized by a TCR beta motif made up of seven or eight highly homologous amino acid variants. The disease-linked clones showed a CD8+ phenotype and occurred at relatively low frequencies in peripheral blood.

The TCR originated in a male donor with ankylosing spondylitis or in good health (not recorded which). Sequencing was carried out using blood, either unsorted or a sorted T cell fraction (not recorded which). The sequence joins TRBV3-1 to TRBJ2-3; TRBD2 is perhaps the D gene, given 5 matching bases. The nucleotides read TGTGCCAGCAGCCAAGATGCCCGTTCGGGAAGTACAGATACGCAGTATTTT. Translated, this gives CASSQDARSGSTDTQYF.